This T cell receptor beta chain appears in the sequencing data of a study of blood T cell repertoires in COVID-19 (dated by TCRdb to 2018 to 2021). Describing the broader study: The collaborator samples originated in the United States, Italy and Spain and spanned the acute and convalescent phases of COVID-19. Subjects who had been exposed to COVID-19, were actively infected with it, or had recovered from it provided the deeply sampled blood TCRbeta repertoires that made up the dataset. The repertoires were released in a freely available public database meant as a resource for research on the immune response to SARS-CoV-2. The samples were drawn from two sources: the first 160 participants of the ongoing ImmuneRACE study, and some 1,300 subjects contributed by 6 global collaborators. Where HLA class I and class II types were available, the types were taken from metadata supplied by the sample provider, not from assay-based typing. The prospective study material was composed of cDNA or gDNA derived from T cells, B-cell-depleted T cells, or PBMCs. A de-identified subject ID, COVID-19 status, age in years and sex were almost always included in the sample metadata.

The germline V gene sets CDR1 to SGHDN and CDR2 to FVKESK. The CDR3 covers 13 residues, taking in both the cysteine and the phenylalanine. CDR3 DNA is the only sequence kept; it has 39 bases, read in frame from the first base. V is clipped by 4 bases and J by 6 bases, and the sequence between their germline boundaries is 10 bases long. Whole blood was collected in K2EDTA tubes by collaborating institutions according to the institutions' own protocols. For TCRbeta analysis, collaborators shipped samples in one of three forms: frozen whole blood, isolated PBMCs, or DNA extracted from either of those sample types. Comment on this clone: Which antigen it targets is not known. The input lacks base qualities; no much larger clone sits a single base away.

Points the paper makes about the study in general: The amount of clinical and demographic metadata varied by source and participant and was provided uncurated.

The immunoSEQ Assay, a bias-controlled multiplex PCR, was used to amplify TCRbeta CDR3 regions from genomic DNA. In the authors' own workflow: The number of nucleated cells in each sample was estimated from the amplification of reference gene primers within the assay. Sequence reads were collapsed and filtered to measure the absolute abundance of every unique TCRbeta CDR3 rearrangement. Productive Simpson clonality was computed per sample as the square root of Simpson's diversity index over productive rearrangements. TCRdb carries this immuneACCESS record with in-frame sequences only. Its versions omit some clonotypes, under half of them owing to an unresolved V gene in the studies checked, with the rest unexplained. V, J and clone size are taken as reported in that table, and D and trimming were inferred from the DNA itself. The sample table shows tens of thousands of clones, and roughly 89% are seen once. The leading ten clones occupy roughly 4.5% of the sample.

The TCR sequence derives from a woman in her 50s with active COVID-19. Material for sequencing was peripheral blood. The chain is encoded by TRBV14 joined to TRBJ2-1; TRBD2 is perhaps the D gene, given 6 matching bases. The nucleotides are TGTGCCAGCAGCCGATGGACTATCAATGAGCAGTTCTTC. It codes for CASSRWTINEQFF.